This T cell receptor (beta chain) came from a study of shared clonotypes between healthy human individuals. Generated by immunoSEQ multiplex PCR, the TCRdb table keeps only in-frame clones and is missing some. The table lists roughly 1.4 million clones, about 98.5% of them singletons, with 0.36% in the top ten. The origin of this receptor is a man aged 25 to 40 in good health. The sample comprised naive CD4+ T cells sorted from blood. Subset noted: CD45RA+ positively selected.

The CDR3 protein is CASSGNDEQYF. The DNA of the CDR3 is TGTGCCAGCAGCGGCAATGACGAGCAGTACTTC. The rearrangement uses TRBV5-4 and TRBJ2-7; D gene uncertain. This CDR3 has 11 residues. Per germline, CDR1 SGHNT and CDR2 YYREEE (reference sequence). Trimming stripped 4 bases from V and 5 bases from J, with 7 bases between.